This TCR beta chain was documented in a study of fetal regulatory T cell absence and autoimmunity. The survey-level immunoSEQ assay was used. Here immunoSEQ multiplex PCR was the method, and the copy in TCRdb shows in-frame clones only, minus some. The top ten clones hold less than 0.5% of a sample with about 43,000 clones, around 83% of them seen once. Germline V gene lookup returns CDR1 MNHNS and CDR2 SASEGT. The V gene end was trimmed by 10 bases and the J gene end by 1 base; junction bases not matched to a gene: 5. This CDR3 has 13 residues. This receptor was taken from a newborn boy with IPEX syndrome. The chain uses TRBV6-1 and TRBJ2-7, with 9 positions matching TRBD2. Sequencing was done on a sample of cord blood. The CDR3 region is CATRLAESYEQYF. The CDR3 coding sequence is TGTGCCACCCGACTAGCGGAATCCTACGAGCAGTACTTC.